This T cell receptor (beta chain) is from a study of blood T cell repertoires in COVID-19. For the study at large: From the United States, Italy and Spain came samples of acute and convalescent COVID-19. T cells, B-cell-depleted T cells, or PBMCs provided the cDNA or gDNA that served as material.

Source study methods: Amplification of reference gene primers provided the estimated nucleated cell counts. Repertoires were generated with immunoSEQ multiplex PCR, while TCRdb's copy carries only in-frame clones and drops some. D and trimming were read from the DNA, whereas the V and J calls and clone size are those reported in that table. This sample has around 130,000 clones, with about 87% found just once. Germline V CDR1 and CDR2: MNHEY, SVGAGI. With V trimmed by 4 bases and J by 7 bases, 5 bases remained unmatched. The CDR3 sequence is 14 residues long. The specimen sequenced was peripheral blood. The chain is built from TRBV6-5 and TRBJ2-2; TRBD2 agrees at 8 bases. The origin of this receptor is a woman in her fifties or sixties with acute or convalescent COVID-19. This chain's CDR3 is CASSSTSGNGELFF. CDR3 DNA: TGTGCCAGCAGTTCAACTAGCGGTAACGGGGAGCTGTTTTTT.